Included here is one T cell receptor beta chain sequence, with context. What antigen it recognizes has not been identified. No qualities accompany the bases; no much larger clone lies one base away. The data originate from a study of T cells in Graves' hyperthyroidism and ophthalmopathy (dated by TCRdb to the late 2010s). About the study as a whole: Peripheral blood was collected at initial diagnosis, before any treatment. A discovery cohort of about 95 patients, 43 with Graves' ophthalmopathy and more than 55 with stable Graves' hyperthyroidism, was used to find distinguishing TCR V-J signatures. Whether ophthalmopathy could be predicted prospectively was tested in an independent validation cohort made up of fewer than 20 hyperthyroidism patients plus 17 patients who later progressed to ophthalmopathy. After sampling, hyperthyroidism patients received methimazole starting at 30 mg daily, and ophthalmopathy patients received high-dose intravenous methylprednisolone. The paper describes TCR Vbeta CDR3 sequencing of 120 to 150 peripheral blood samples, made up of 40 to 45 ophthalmopathy patients, 70 to 75 hyperthyroidism patients and around 17 progressor patients. The roughly 94 discovery patients were randomly split 7:3 into training and test sets. Thyroid tissue and blood T-cell repertoires from about six Graves' hyperthyroidism patients were also compared in the study. The research as a whole found: Ophthalmopathy was separated from stable hyperthyroidism by a 13 V-J signature model, with 85% to 90% sensitivity and approximately 84% specificity obtained in cross-validation and 80%/75% obtained in testing. No statistical method was used to set the sample size in advance, and investigators knew the group allocation. In validation, the model predicted progression to ophthalmopathy a median of roughly six months before onset, with around 70% sensitivity and roughly 73% specificity. Blood samples also contained most of the expanded thyroid clonotypes (frequency above 0.001), which suggests that blood repertoires may reflect thyroid immune responses.

The TCR beta CDR3 regions were amplified from the RNA transcripts. For the first round of RT-PCR on the TCR CDR3, the HTBI primer set was used together with the Qiagen OneStep RT-PCR kit. Libraries were constructed in a second round of multiplex PCR, after which size selection and purification were performed. Sequencing of the libraries was done on an Illumina HiSeq2000 using paired-end 100 bp reads. The original methods were these. Raw data were processed with SOAPnuke, discarding reads with adapters, uncalled bases, mean Phred below 15, or no exact constant-primer or identifier match. COPE v1.2.5 was used to merge the high-quality paired reads, and each unique nucleotide sequence was defined as a clonotype. MiTCR v1.1 was used to align the clonotypes against IMGT TRBV, TRBD and TRBJ reference segments. The analysis included only V-J combinations with a frequency above 0.0001, which together covered around 99% of the repertoires. The TCS score was defined as the ratio of F50 (clonal expansion) to E x V (chaos), calculated using BLOSUM62-based TCRdist between CDR3 peptides within each V-J. Welch's t-statistics and random forest reduced 500 to 650 V-J features to 13, which were used in a naive Bayes classifier (R e1071). The public reads were quality trimmed at Q25 with fastp and then assembled into clones with MiXCR by TCRdb, keeping productive beta chains. Duplicate CDR3 protein sequences are folded into a single record with the most common DNA and genes. The V and J calls and clone size come from TCRdb's table, not from the authors' own analysis. The sample table holds approximately 400,000 distinct CDR3 sequences, of which approximately 14% were seen once. 25% to 30% of the sample belongs to the ten largest clones.

Including the terminal cysteine and phenylalanine, the CDR3 comprises 14 residues. CDR3 DNA is the only sequence kept; it has 42 bases, read in frame from the first base. The V end gives up 1 base and the J end 3 bases, leaving 2 bases in the junction not matched to a gene. The germline V gene provides CDR1 LGHNT and CDR2 FRNRAP. Hyperthyroidism patients were newly diagnosed, had a disease duration of under 2 months, and were aged 18 to 65 years. Patients with uncontrolled infections, other autoimmune diseases, pregnancy or lactation were excluded. Diagnoses were established on the basis of clinical symptoms, serum thyroxine and TRAb, thyroid ultrasound, and orbital computed tomography. For progressor patients, blood was drawn at the first diagnosis of hyperthyroidism, before any ophthalmopathy symptoms had appeared. PBMCs were isolated from more than 8 ml of fresh peripheral blood by Ficoll-Paque density gradient centrifugation. Progressor patients were initially diagnosed with Graves' hyperthyroidism and developed ophthalmopathy during follow-up. Trizol reagent was used to extract total RNA, and RNA quality was then checked on an Agilent 2100 Bioanalyzer.

The receptor's source is a woman between 18 and 29 years old with Graves' hyperthyroidism that later progressed to Graves' ophthalmopathy. Recombination joined TRBV12-5 with TRBJ2-7; 8 of the junction bases match TRBD1. The sequenced material came from blood. The CDR3 protein: CASGLGTGLYEQYF. At the DNA level, the sequence is TGTGCTAGTGGTTTGGGGACAGGGCTCTACGAGCAGTACTTC.